This T cell receptor beta chain came from a study of cytomegalovirus exposure and HLA in healthy donors. Study conclusions and caveats: The majority of TCR sequences were rare, yet some public TCRs appeared in many donors. Across all donors, roughly uniform sequencing depth was an assumption of the presence/absence analyses. Altogether, some 170 TCR beta chains were recorded as cytomegalovirus-associated. Later on, an analysis showed TCR association rates differing by HLA locus, with DRB1 the most and HLA-C the fewest.

Germline V gives CDR1 SEHNR, CDR2 FQNEAQ (reference sequence). V was clipped by 5 bases and J by 5 bases; unmatched bases: 7. This CDR3 comprises 14 residues. PCR used 60 Vbeta primers and 13 Jbeta primers. Repertoires were generated with immunoSEQ multiplex PCR, while TCRdb's copy carries only in-frame clones and drops some. This repertoire includes roughly 72,000 clones. As regards this clone: Antigen: not known.

This chain joins TRBV7-9 and TRBJ2-7, with 9 bases aligning to TRBD1. The sequencing input was PBMCs. The sequence derives from a man aged 18 to 29 in good health and CMV-seropositive. DNA for the CDR3: TGTGCCAGCAGCCGCGGACAGGGGAGACACGAGCAGTACTTC. As protein: CASSRGQGRHEQYF.